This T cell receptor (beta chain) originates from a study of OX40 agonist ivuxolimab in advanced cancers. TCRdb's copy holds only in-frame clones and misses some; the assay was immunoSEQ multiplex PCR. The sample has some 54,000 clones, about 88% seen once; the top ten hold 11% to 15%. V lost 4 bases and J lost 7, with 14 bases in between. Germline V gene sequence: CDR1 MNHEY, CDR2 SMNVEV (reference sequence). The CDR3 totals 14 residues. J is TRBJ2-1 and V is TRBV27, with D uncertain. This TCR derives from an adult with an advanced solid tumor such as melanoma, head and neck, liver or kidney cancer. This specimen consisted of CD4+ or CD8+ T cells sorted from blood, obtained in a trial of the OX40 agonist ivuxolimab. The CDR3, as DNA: TGTGCCAGCAGTTGGTTACTGGACGGGAATGAGCAGTTCTTC. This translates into CASSWLLDGNEQFF.